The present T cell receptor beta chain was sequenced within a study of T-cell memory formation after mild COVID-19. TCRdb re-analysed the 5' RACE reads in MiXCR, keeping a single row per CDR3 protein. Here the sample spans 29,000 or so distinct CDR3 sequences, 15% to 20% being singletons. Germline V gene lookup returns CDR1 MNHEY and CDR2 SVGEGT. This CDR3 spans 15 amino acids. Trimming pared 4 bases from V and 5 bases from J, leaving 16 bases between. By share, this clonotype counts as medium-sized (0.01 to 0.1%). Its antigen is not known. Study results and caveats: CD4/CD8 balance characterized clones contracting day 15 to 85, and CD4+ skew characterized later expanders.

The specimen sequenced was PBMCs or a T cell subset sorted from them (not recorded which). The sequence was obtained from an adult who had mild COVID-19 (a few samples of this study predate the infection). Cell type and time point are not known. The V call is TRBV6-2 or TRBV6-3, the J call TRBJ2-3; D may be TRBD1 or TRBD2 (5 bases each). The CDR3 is CASSSLPWGKDTQYF. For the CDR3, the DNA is TGTGCCAGCAGTTCCCTCCCATGGGGGAAAGATACGCAGTATTTT.